This T cell receptor beta chain was captured by sequencing in a study of T cells in Graves' hyperthyroidism and ophthalmopathy. Recently diagnosed hyperthyroidism of less than 2 months' duration affected patients aged 18 to 65. Fresh peripheral blood, under 11 ml, yielded the PBMCs. General observations from the study: Ophthalmopathy was separated from stable hyperthyroidism by a 13 V-J model. The majority of expanded thyroid clonotypes above 0.001 also appeared in blood.

This clonotype has only a few counts. Its antigen is as yet unknown. RNA transcripts served as the template for amplifying TCR beta CDR3 regions. HTBI primers were used for first-round RT-PCR of the TCR CDR3. TCRdb ran MiXCR on the multiplex PCR reads and lists one entry per CDR3 protein. The data contain some 700,000 distinct CDR3 sequences, roughly 17% of them seen just once; the ten biggest clones take up 15%. Per germline, CDR1 GTSNPN and CDR2 SVGIG (reference sequence). Between the trimmed V and J ends, which lost 2 bases and 4 bases, there was a span of 12 bases. The CDR3 consists of 14 residues.

This clonotype was obtained from a man aged 45-65 years with Graves' hyperthyroidism. Sequenced input: blood. The chain couples TRBV30 to TRBJ1-5, with no clear D. CDR3 sequence reads: CAWSKTLDNQPQHF. The DNA of the CDR3 is TGTGCCTGGAGTAAGACTCTTGATAATCAGCCCCAGCATTTT.